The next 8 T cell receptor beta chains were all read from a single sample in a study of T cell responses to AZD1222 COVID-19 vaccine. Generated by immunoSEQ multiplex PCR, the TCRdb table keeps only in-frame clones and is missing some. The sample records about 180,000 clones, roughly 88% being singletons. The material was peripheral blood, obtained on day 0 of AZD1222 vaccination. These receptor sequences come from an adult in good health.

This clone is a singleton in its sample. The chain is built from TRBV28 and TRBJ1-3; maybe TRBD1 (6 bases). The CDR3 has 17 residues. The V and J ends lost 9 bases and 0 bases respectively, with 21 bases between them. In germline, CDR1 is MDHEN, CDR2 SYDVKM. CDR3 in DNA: TGTGCCAGTCCCCCGGGGGGCACTAGCCTCTCTGGAAACACCATATATTTT. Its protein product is CASPPGGTSLSGNTIYF.

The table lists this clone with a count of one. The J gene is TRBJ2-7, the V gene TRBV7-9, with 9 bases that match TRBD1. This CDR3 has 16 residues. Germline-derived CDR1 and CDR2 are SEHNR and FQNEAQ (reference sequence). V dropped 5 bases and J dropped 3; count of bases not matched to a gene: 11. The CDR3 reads CASSPTLLTGGYEQYF. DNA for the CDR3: TGTGCCAGCAGCCCAACCCTTTTGACAGGGGGCTACGAGCAGTACTTC.

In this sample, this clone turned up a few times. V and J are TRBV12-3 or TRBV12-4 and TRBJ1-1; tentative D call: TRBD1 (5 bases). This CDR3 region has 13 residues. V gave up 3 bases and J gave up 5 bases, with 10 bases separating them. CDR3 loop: CASSLGEGTEAFF. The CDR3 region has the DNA TGTGCCAGCAGTTTGGGGGAGGGGACTGAAGCTTTCTTT.

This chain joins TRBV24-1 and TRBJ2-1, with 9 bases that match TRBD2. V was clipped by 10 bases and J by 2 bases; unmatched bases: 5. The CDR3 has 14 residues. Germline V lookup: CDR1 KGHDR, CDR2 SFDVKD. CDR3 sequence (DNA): TGTGCCACGCGGGGGGGACAGACCTACAATGAGCAGTTCTTC. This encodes CATRGGQTYNEQFF.

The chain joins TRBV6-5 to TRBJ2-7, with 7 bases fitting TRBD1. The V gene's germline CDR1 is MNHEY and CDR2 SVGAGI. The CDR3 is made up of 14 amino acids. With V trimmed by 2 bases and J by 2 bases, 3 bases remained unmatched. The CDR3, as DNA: TGTGCCAGCAGTTACGACAGGGCGGCCTACGAGCAGTACTTC. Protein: CASSYDRAAYEQYF.

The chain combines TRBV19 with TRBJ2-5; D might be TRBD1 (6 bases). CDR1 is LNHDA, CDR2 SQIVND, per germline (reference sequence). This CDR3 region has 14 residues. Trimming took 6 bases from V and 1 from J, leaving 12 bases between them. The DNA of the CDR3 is TGTGCCAGTAGGCCCGGACAGCTCCAAGAGACCCAGTACTTC. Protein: CASRPGQLQETQYF.

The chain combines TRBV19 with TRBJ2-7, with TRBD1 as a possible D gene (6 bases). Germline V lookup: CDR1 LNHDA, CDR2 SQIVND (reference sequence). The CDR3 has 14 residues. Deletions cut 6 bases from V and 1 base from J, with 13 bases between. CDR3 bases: TGTGCCAGTAGAACCGGGACAAGTTCCTACGAGCAGTACTTC. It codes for CASRTGTSSYEQYF.

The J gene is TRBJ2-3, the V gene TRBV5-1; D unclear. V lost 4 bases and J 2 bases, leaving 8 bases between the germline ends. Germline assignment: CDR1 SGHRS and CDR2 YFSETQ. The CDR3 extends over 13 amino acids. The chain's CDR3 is CASSPPFTDTQYF. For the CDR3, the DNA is TGCGCCAGCAGCCCACCCTTCACAGATACGCAGTATTTT.